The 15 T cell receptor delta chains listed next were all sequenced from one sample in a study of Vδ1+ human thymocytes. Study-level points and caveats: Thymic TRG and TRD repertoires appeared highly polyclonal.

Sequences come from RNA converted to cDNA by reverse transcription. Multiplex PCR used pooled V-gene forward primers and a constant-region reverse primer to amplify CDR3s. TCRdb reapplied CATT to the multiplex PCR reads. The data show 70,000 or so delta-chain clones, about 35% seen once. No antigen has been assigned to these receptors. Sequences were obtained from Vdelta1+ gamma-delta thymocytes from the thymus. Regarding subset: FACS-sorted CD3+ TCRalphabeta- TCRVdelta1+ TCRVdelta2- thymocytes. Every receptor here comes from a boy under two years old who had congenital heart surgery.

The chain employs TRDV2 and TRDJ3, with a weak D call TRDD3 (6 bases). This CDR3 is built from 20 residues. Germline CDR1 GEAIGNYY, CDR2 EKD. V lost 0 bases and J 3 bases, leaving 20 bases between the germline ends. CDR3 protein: CACDTAGIQGSGWDTRQMFF. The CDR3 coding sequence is TGTGCCTGTGACACCGCGGGGATTCAGGGTTCGGGCTGGGACACCCGACAGATGTTTTTC.

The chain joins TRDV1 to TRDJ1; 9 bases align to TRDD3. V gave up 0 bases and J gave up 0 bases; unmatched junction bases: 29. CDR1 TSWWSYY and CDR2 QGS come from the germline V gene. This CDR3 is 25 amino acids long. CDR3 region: CALGELSMGLLRSVTGGGYTDKLIF. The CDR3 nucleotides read TGTGCTCTTGGGGAACTATCTATGGGTCTACTACGATCGGTTACTGGGGGAGGGTACACCGATAAACTCATCTTT.

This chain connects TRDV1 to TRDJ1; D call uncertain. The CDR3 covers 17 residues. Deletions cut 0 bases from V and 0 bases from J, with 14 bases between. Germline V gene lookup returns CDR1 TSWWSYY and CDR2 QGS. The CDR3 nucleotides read TGTGCTCTTGGGGAACTTAACCCTGGATTGTACACCGATAAACTCATCTTT. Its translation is CALGELNPGLYTDKLIF.

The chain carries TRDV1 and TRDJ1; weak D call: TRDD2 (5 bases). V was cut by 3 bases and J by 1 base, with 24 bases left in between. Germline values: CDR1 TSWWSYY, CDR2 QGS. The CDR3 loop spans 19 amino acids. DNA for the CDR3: TGTGCTCTTGGGGATCTCCCATTCCTCCCCTCCTGGTTCACCGATAAACTCATCTTT. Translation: CALGDLPFLPSWFTDKLIF.

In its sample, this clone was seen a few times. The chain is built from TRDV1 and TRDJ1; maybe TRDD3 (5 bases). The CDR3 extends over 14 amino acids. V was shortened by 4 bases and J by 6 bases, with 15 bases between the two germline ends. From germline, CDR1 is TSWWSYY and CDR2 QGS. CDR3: CALGAPEGAHKLIF. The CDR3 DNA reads TGTGCTCTTGGGGCCCCCGAGGGGGCCCATAAACTCATCTTT.

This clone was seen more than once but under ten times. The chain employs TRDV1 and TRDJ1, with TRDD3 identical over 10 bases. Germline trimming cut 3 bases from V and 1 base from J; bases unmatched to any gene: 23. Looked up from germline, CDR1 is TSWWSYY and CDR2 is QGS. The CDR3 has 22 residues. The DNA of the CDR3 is TGTGCTCTTGGGGAGGGGGCCTTCCCCCACGTGTACTGGGGGATTTCCACCGATAAACTCATCTTT. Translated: CALGEGAFPHVYWGISTDKLIF.

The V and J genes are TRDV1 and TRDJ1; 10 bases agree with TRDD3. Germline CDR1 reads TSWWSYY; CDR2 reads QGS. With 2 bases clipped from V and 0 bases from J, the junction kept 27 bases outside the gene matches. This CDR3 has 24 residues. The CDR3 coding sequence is TGTGCTCTTGGGGAATTTGCGAACGAAGGCCCTTACTGGGGGATTGATTTTTACACCGATAAACTCATCTTT. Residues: CALGEFANEGPYWGIDFYTDKLIF.

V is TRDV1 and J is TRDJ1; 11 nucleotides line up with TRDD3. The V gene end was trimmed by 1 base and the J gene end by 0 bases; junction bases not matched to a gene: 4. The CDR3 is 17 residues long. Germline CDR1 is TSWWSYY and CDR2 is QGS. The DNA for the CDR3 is TGTGCTCTTGGGGAACCTGGGGGATACTTTTACACCGATAAACTCATCTTT. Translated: CALGEPGGYFYTDKLIF.

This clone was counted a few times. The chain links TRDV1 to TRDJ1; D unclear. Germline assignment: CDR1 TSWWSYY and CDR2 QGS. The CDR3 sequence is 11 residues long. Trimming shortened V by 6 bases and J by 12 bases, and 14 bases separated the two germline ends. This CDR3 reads CALGSKHVVIF. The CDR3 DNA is TGTGCTCTTGGATCCAAACATGTGGTCATCTTT.

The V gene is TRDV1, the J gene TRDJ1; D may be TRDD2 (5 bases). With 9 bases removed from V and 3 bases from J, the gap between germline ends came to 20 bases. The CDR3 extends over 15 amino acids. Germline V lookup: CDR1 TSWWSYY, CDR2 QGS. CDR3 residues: CALTVPGTRPDKLIF. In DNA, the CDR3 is TGTGCTCTCACTGTTCCTGGCACCAGGCCCGATAAACTCATCTTT.

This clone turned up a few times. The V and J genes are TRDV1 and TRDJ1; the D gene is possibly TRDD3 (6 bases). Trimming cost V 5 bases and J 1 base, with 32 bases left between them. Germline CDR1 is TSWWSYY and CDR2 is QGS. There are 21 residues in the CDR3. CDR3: CALGKASPRTGTTQCTDKLIF. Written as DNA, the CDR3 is TGTGCTCTTGGGAAGGCCTCCCCACGTACTGGGACAACCCAGTGCACCGATAAACTCATCTTT.

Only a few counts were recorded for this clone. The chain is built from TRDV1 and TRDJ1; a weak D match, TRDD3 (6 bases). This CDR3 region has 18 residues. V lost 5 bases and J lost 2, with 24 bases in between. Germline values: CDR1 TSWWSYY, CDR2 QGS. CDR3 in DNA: TGTGCTCTTGGGAGGGGGGAGCTACGGCTATGTAAGACCGATAAACTCATCTTT. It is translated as CALGRGELRLCKTDKLIF.

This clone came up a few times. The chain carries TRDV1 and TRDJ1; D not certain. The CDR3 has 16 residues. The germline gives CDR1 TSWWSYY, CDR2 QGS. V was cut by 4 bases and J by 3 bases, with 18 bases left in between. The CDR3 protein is CALGGPFRLSADKLIF. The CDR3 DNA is TGTGCTCTTGGGGGCCCCTTTCGCCTTTCGGCCGATAAACTCATCTTT.

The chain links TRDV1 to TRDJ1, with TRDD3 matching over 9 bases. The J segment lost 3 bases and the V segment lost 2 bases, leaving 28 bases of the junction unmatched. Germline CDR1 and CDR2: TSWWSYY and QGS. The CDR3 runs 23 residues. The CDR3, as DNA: TGTGCTCTTGGGGAAAGGCCTTACCCCGGGTCCGGGGGGATACTTATAGGGTCCGATAAACTCATCTTT. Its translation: CALGERPYPGSGGILIGSDKLIF.

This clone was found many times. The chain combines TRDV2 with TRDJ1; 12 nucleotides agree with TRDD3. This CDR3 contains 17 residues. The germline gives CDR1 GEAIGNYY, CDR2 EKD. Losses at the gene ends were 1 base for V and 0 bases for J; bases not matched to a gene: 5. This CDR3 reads CACDTRWGIRDTDKLIF. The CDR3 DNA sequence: TGTGCCTGTGACACGCGCTGGGGGATACGCGACACCGATAAACTCATCTTT.